One TCR beta chain is described in this entry. Which antigen it targets is not known. Base qualities are not provided; no much larger clone lies one nucleotide away. V is cut back by 6 bases and J by 12 bases, with 8 bases in the junction unmatched. Its CDR3 holds 12 amino acids, cysteine through phenylalanine. Left in the record is the CDR3 DNA by itself, 36 bases read in frame from the first base. The germline V gene sets CDR1 to MNHEY and CDR2 to SVGAGI. On an AutoMACS, CD4+ and CD8+ cells were isolated via positive magnetic bead selection, and their purity was verified by flow cytometry. A TCR V beta antibody panel was used in flow cytometry to screen first for clonal expansions, which were then characterized by TCRB deep sequencing of sorted CD8+ fractions. Isolation of peripheral blood mononuclear cells was done through Ficoll-Paque PLUS density gradient separation. Using Nucleospin Tissue or Tissue XS kits, DNA was extracted from CD4-enriched, CD8-enriched or PBMC samples, with quantification by a Qubit 2.0 fluorometer.

This sample is drawn from a study of somatic mutations in cytotoxic T cells in rheumatoid arthritis (dated by TCRdb to 2015 to 2018). About the investigation overall: Before any treatment started and right after they were diagnosed, patients gave peripheral blood samples (about 30 ml EDTA). A FACSAria II or Sony SH800 was used to flow-sort some V beta antibody-stained T-cell populations at nearly 100% purity, and TCRB sequencing was also done on sorted V beta1+ cells. The study asked whether expanded CD8+ T-cell clones in newly diagnosed, untreated rheumatoid arthritis carry somatic mutations, and used TCRB deep sequencing to characterize clonality. TCRB deep sequencing covered some 60 patients with rheumatoid arthritis along with 15 to 20 healthy controls. The median ages of the patient and control groups were essentially identical. General conclusions and limits of the study: The slight underrepresentation of TRBV07 in patients was not corrected for multiple comparisons. The expanded CD8+ clones had unknown antigen targets, and not appearing in virus-specific databases did not rule out that they were virus-specific. There was no significant difference in CD8+ T-cell clonality between rheumatoid arthritis patients and age-matched healthy controls. Several identical CD8+ TCRB sequences were found in both blood and synovial fluid, and in 8 of 65 patients the largest CD8+ clone exceeded 20% of CD8+ cells. An increase of CD8+ clonality with age was seen in patients (Spearman r ~ 0.51) but not in healthy controls.

TCRB CDR3 sequencing used the immunoSEQ assay on genomic DNA. The original pipeline was this. Patient CD8+ clones larger than 1% were compared against published virus-specific TCRB sequences, and only a few matched. Nothing other than productive TCRB rearrangements was included in the analyses. Clonality was expressed as a Shannon entropy-based productive clonality index, with each clone defined by a unique TCRB CDR3 sequence. To calculate repertoire overlap between two samples, the template counts of each clone were considered relative to each sample's total templates. V-gene usage from TCRB sequencing and V-gene usage measured by flow cytometry were correlated (Spearman r of approximately 0.59). TCRdb provides this immuneACCESS table in a form limited to in-frame rearrangements. Some clones are lacking; in checked studies, under half of them reflect an unresolved V gene, and why the rest are absent is not known. The DNA was the basis for D and trimming; V, J and clone size are from that table. This sample lists 3,000 to 4,500 clones; roughly 74% were detected once. Of the sample, under 25% is held by the ten largest clones.

The sample was CD8+ T cells sorted from blood. The chain is assembled from TRBV6-5 and TRBJ2-1; 7 bases in the junction line up with TRBD1. This TCR was sampled from an adult with rheumatoid arthritis. The DNA sequence is as follows: TGTGCCAGCAGCCTCCAAGGGACAGTGCAGTTCTTC. Protein translation: CASSLQGTVQFF.